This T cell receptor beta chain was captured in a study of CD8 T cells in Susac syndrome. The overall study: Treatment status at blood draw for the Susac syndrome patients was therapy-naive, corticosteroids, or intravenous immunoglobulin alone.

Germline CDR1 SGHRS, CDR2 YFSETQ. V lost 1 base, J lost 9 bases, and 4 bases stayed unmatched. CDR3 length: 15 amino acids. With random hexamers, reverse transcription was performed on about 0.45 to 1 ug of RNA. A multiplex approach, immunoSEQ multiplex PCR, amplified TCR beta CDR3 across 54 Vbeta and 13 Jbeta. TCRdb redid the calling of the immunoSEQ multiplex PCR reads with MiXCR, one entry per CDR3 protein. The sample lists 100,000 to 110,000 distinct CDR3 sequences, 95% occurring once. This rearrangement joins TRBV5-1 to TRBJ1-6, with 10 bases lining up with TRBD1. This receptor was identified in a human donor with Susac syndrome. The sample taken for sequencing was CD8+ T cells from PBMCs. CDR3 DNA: TGCGCCAGCAGCTTGCGAGGGACAGGGGCTTCACCCCTCCACTTT. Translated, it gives CASSLRGTGASPLHF.